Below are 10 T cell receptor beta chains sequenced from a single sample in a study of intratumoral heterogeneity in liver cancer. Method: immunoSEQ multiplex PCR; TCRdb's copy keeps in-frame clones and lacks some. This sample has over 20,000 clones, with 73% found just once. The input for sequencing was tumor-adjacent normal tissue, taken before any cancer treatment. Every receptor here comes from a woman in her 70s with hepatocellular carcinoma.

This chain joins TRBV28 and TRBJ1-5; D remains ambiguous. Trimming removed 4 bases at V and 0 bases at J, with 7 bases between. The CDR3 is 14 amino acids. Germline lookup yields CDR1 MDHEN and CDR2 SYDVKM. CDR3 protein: CASSWAYSNQPQHF. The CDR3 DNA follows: TGTGCCAGCAGTTGGGCCTATAGCAATCAGCCCCAGCATTTT.

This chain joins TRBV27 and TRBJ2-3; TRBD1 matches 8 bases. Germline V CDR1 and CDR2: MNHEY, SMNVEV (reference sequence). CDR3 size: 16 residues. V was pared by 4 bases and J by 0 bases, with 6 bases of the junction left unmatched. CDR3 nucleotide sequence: TGTGCCAGCAGTTGGGGGACAGGACTGAGCACAGATACGCAGTATTTT. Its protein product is CASSWGTGLSTDTQYF.

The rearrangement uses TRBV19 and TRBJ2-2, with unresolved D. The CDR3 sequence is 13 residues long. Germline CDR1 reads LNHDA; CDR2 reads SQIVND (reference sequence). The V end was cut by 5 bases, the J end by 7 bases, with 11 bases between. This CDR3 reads CASSLVRRGELFF. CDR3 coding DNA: TGTGCCAGTAGTCTCGTCCGACGCGGGGAGCTGTTTTTT.

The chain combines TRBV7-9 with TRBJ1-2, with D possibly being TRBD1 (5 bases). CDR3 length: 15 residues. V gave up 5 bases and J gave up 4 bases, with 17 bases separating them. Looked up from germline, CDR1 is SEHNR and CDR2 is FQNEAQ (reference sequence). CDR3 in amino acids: CASSQGTFSGYGYTF. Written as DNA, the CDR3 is TGTGCCAGCAGCCAAGGGACCTTCAGCGGCTATGGCTACACCTTC.

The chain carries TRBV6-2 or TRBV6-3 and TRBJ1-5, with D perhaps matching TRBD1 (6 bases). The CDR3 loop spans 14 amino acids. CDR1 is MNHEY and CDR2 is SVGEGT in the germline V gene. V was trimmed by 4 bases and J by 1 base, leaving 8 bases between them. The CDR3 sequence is CASSFTGSNQPQHF. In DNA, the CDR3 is TGTGCCAGCAGTTTCACAGGGAGCAATCAGCCCCAGCATTTT.

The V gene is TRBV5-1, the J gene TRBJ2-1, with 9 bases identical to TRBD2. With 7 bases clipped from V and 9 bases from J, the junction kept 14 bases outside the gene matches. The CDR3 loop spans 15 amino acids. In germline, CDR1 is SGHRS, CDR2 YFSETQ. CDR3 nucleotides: TGCGCCAGCTGGCCCGGGACTAGCTTCGCGGTTGAGCAGTTCTTC. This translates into CASWPGTSFAVEQFF. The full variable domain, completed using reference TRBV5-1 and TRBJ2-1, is KAGVTQTPRYLIKTRGQQVTLSCSPISGHRSVSWYQQTPGQGLQFLFEYFSETQRNKGNFPGRFSGRQFSNSRSEMNVSTLELGDSALYLCASWPGTSFAVEQFFGPGTRLTVL.

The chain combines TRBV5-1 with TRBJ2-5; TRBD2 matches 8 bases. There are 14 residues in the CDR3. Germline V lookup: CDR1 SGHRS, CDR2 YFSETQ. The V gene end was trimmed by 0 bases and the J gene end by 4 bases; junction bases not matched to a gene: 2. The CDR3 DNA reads TGCGCCAGCAGCTTGGGACTAGCGAGAGAGACCCAGTACTTC. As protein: CASSLGLARETQYF. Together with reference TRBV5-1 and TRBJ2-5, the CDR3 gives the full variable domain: KAGVTQTPRYLIKTRGQQVTLSCSPISGHRSVSWYQQTPGQGLQFLFEYFSETQRNKGNFPGRFSGRQFSNSRSEMNVSTLELGDSALYLCASSLGLARETQYFGPGTRLLVL.

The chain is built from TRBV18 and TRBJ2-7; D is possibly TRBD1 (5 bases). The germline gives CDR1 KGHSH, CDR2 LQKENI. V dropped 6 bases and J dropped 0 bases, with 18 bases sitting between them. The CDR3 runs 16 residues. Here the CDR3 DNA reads TGTGCCAGCTCCCTTCAAAGAGACAGCAGCTCCTACGAGCAGTACTTC. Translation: CASSLQRDSSSYEQYF.

This chain's CDR3 is CASSFQETQYF. The CDR3 DNA sequence: TGTGCCAGCAGTTTCCAAGAGACCCAGTACTTC. The gene calls are TRBV6-2 or TRBV6-3 and TRBJ2-5; D uncertain. The CDR3 spans 11 residues. Germline lookup yields CDR1 MNHEY and CDR2 SVGEGT. Trimming took 4 bases from V and 1 from J, leaving 1 base between them.

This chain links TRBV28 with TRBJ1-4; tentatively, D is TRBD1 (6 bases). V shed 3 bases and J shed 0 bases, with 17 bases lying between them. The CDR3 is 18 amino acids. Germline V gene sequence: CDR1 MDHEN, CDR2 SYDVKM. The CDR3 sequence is CASSFEAGQMTTNEKLFF. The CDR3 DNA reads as TGTGCCAGCAGTTTTGAAGCGGGACAAATGACAACTAATGAAAAACTGTTTTTT.